The 5 T cell receptor beta chains listed next were all sequenced from one sample in a study of blood T cell repertoires in COVID-19. The protocol was immunoSEQ multiplex PCR, while the TCRdb copy is restricted to in-frame clones and leaves out a portion. Of more than 45,000 clones listed, about 88% are singletons. The sequencing input was peripheral blood. These receptors originate from a human donor in a cohort sampled during active COVID-19.

This clone was counted a single time. This sample also contains other DNA sequences that code for the same CDR3. CDR3 region: CASSLGLAGTDTQYF. The DNA of the CDR3 is TGTGCCAGCAGCTTAGGGCTAGCGGGCACAGATACGCAGTATTTT. This chain connects TRBV7-2 to TRBJ2-3; 7 bases map to TRBD2. Germline V gene lookup returns CDR1 SGHTA and CDR2 FQGNSA. The CDR3 covers 15 residues. V shed 1 base, J shed 1 base, and the junction held 2 bases outside the gene matches.

This chain joins TRBV7-8 and TRBJ1-6; 11 nucleotides line up with TRBD1. The CDR3 has 15 amino acids. The V and J ends lost 1 base and 8 bases, in that order; junction bases with no gene match: 1. Per germline, CDR1 SGHVS and CDR2 FQNEAQ. The CDR3 DNA sequence: TGTGCCAGCAGCTTAGGGACAGGGGGCGATTCACCCCTCCACTTT. It specifies CASSLGTGGDSPLHF.

This clone has only one observation. The chain links TRBV6-2 or TRBV6-3 to TRBJ2-2, with 7 bases matching TRBD1. CDR1 and CDR2 (germline): MNHEY, SVGEGT. With V trimmed by 2 bases and J by 1 base, 7 bases remained unmatched. The CDR3 runs to 17 residues. The CDR3 spells CASSYELGQVNTGELFF. CDR3 sequence (DNA): TGTGCCAGCAGTTACGAATTAGGACAGGTGAACACCGGGGAGCTGTTTTTT.

V and J are TRBV24-1 and TRBJ1-2; D ambiguous. V lost 4 bases and J 2 bases, leaving 19 bases between the germline ends. In germline, CDR1 is KGHDR, CDR2 SFDVKD. This CDR3 is 17 amino acids long. The CDR3 bases are TGTGCCACCAGTGAACCCAATCGAGCGGACGGAAACTATGGCTACACCTTC. This sequence encodes CATSEPNRADGNYGYTF.

The chain couples TRBV7-9 to TRBJ1-1; possible D gene TRBD1, 5 bases. The CDR3 is made up of 13 amino acids. The V gene lost 5 bases and the J gene lost 5 bases, with 12 bases spanning the gap. The germline gives CDR1 SEHNR, CDR2 FQNEAQ (reference sequence). The CDR3 DNA reads TGTGCCAGCAGCCCCTGGGGGGGGACTGAAGCTTTCTTT. This gives the protein CASSPWGGTEAFF.